A single sample gave rise to the 19 T cell receptor beta chains below, sequenced in a study of shared clonotypes between healthy human individuals. Sequencing was performed with immunoSEQ multiplex PCR; in TCRdb, only in-frame clones are kept and a portion is missing. The data contain about 1.1 million clones, roughly 74% of them singletons. The source material was memory CD4+ T cells from PBMCs. Subset specified: CD45RA-negative fraction. These receptors originate from a man younger than 30 in good health. Some clones in this sample may be carry-over from other donors' samples.

This clone was seen only once. V and J are TRBV27 and TRBJ1-2; D gene uncertain. Germline V gene sequence: CDR1 MNHEY, CDR2 SMNVEV (reference sequence). The CDR3 loop spans 14 amino acids. V was pared by 3 bases and J by 4 bases, with 12 bases between. CDR3 DNA sequence: TGTGCCAGCAGTTTGACCTCCTGGAGCTATGGCTACACCTTC. It is translated as CASSLTSWSYGYTF.

The chain has TRBV7-9 and TRBJ2-1, with D perhaps matching TRBD1 (6 bases). V lost 3 bases to trimming and J lost 10 bases, with 16 bases between them. The CDR3 is 14 residues long. Germline V gene data show CDR1 as SEHNR and CDR2 as FQNEAQ (reference sequence). In DNA form, the CDR3 reads TGTGCCAGCAGCTTCAGAACAGGGAATACCGAGCAGTTCTTC. This codes for CASSFRTGNTEQFF.

This clone was counted many times. V is TRBV29-1 and J is TRBJ1-1; D is unclear. V shed 4 bases and J shed 10 bases, with 10 bases lying between them. This CDR3 is 10 amino acids long. Germline CDR1 SQVTM, CDR2 ANQGSEA. CDR3 bases: TGCAGCGTTGGAAAGCAGTCAGCTTTCTTT. Protein sequence: CSVGKQSAFF.

This clone was counted once. J is TRBJ1-1 and V is TRBV10-3; 7 bases align to TRBD1. The J segment lost 1 base and the V segment lost 10 bases, leaving 9 bases of the junction unmatched. This CDR3 contains 14 residues. CDR1 ENHRY and CDR2 SYGVKD come from the germline V gene. CDR3 amino acids: CASRDRAENTEAFF. For the CDR3, the DNA is TGTGCCAGCCGGGACAGAGCTGAGAACACTGAAGCTTTCTTT.

The rearrangement joins TRBV7-3 to TRBJ2-1, with no clear D. Trimming shortened V by 4 bases and J by 7 bases, and 11 bases separated the two germline ends. The CDR3 covers 13 residues. Looked up from germline, CDR1 is SGHTA and CDR2 is FQGTGA. The CDR3 nucleotides read TGTGCCAGCAGCTCGAACGTGGGGAATGAGCAGTTCTTC. This translates into CASSSNVGNEQFF.

The chain uses TRBV5-1 and TRBJ2-1, with TRBD2 matching 10 bases. The CDR3 sequence is 13 residues long. With V trimmed by 4 bases and J by 10 bases, 5 bases remained unmatched. Germline-derived CDR1 and CDR2 are SGHRS and YFSETQ. CDR3 nucleotide sequence: TGCGCCAGCAGCAGAGAACTAGCGGGAGAGCAGTTCTTC. It yields the protein CASSRELAGEQFF.

The rearrangement links TRBV6-6 to TRBJ1-1; unclear D gene. The CDR3 covers 14 residues. Germline assignment: CDR1 MNHNY and CDR2 SVGAGI (reference sequence). V lost 6 bases and J 2 bases, leaving 13 bases between the germline ends. CDR3 region: CASRYMALNTEAFF. CDR3 nucleotides: TGTGCCAGCAGGTATATGGCCCTAAACACTGAAGCTTTCTTT.

V gene TRBV11-2 combines with J gene TRBJ2-1; TRBD2 aligns across 10 bases. The CDR3 extends over 18 amino acids. The ends lost 4 bases at V and 1 base at J; junction bases unmatched: 10. Germline CDR1 SGHAT, CDR2 FQNNGV. CDR3 in DNA: TGTGCCAGCAGCTCCACGGCTAGCGGGAGCTTATCCTACAATGAGCAGTTCTTC. The encoded protein is CASSSTASGSLSYNEQFF.

The chain joins TRBV5-4 to TRBJ1-2, with 8 bases matching TRBD1. The germline gives CDR1 SGHNT, CDR2 YYREEE (reference sequence). The CDR3 sequence is 17 residues long. V was pared by 0 bases and J by 1 base, with 8 bases of the junction left unmatched. In DNA form, the CDR3 reads TGTGCCAGCAGCTTGGCCCCAGCCAGGGGGCTTAACTATGGCTACACCTTC. It translates to CASSLAPARGLNYGYTF. Full variable domain (rest looked up from reference TRBV5-4 and TRBJ1-2): ETGVTQSPTHLIKTRGQQVTLRCSSQSGHNTVSWYQQALGQGPQFIFQYYREEENGRGNFPPRFSGLQFPNYSSELNVNALELDDSALYLCASSLAPARGLNYGYTFGSGTRLTVV.

V and J are TRBV19 and TRBJ2-3; the match to TRBD1 covers 7 bases. V shed 4 bases, J shed 1 base, and the junction held 2 bases outside the gene matches. Germline CDR1 LNHDA, CDR2 SQIVND (reference sequence). The CDR3 spans 14 residues. DNA of the CDR3: TGTGCCAGTAGTAGAACAGGGGGCACAGATACGCAGTATTTT. Protein product: CASSRTGGTDTQYF.

This clone turned up a few times. This chain connects TRBV28 to TRBJ1-5; D is undetermined. CDR1 MDHEN and CDR2 SYDVKM come from the germline V gene. The CDR3 loop spans 14 amino acids. Trimming stripped 1 base from V and 4 bases from J, with 8 bases between. The CDR3 spells CASSLSATNQPQHF. The CDR3 DNA reads as TGTGCCAGCAGTTTATCGGCCACGAATCAGCCCCAGCATTTT.

This clone was observed a single time. This sequence joins TRBV5-1 and TRBJ2-5; D may correspond to TRBD1 or TRBD2 (5 bases each). Trimming removed 4 bases at V and 1 base at J, with 14 bases between. Germline loops: CDR1 SGHRS, CDR2 YFSETQ. The CDR3 has 15 amino acids. CDR3 sequence reads: CASSPLAGLQETQYF. CDR3 DNA: TGCGCCAGCAGCCCTCTAGCAGGGCTCCAAGAGACCCAGTACTTC.

The chain joins TRBV9 to TRBJ2-1, with 9 bases fitting TRBD1. Germline V gene lookup returns CDR1 SGDLS and CDR2 YYNGEE. Unmatched junction bases numbered 2, after V lost 2 bases and J lost 5 bases. There are 14 residues in the CDR3. CDR3 sequence: CASSVDRGNNEQFF. The CDR3 DNA reads TGTGCCAGCAGCGTTGACAGGGGGAACAATGAGCAGTTCTTC.

The chain has TRBV5-1 and TRBJ2-7; either TRBD1 or TRBD2 may supply D (5 bases each). The germline V gene has CDR1 SGHRS and CDR2 YFSETQ. The V end lost 0 bases, the J end lost 2 bases, and 9 bases lay between the germline ends. The CDR3 totals 14 residues. The CDR3 sequence is CASSLVSGPYEQYF. The CDR3 nucleotides are TGCGCCAGCAGCTTGGTTTCGGGGCCCTACGAGCAGTACTTC.

V gene TRBV6-6 combines with J gene TRBJ1-2; 10 bases fit TRBD1. The CDR3 spans 16 residues. CDR1 and CDR2 (germline): MNHNY, SVGAGI (reference sequence). V shed 5 bases and J 2 bases; nucleotides not matched to a gene: 8. In nucleotides, the CDR3 is TGTGCCAGCAGTCCGGACAGGGGGTTTTTAAACTATGGCTACACCTTC. It yields the protein CASSPDRGFLNYGYTF.

This sequence joins TRBV2 and TRBJ1-2, with D perhaps TRBD1 (6 bases). V was cut by 6 bases and J by 8 bases, with 22 bases left in between. The CDR3 is 15 residues long. The germline gives CDR1 SNHLY, CDR2 FYNNEI. The CDR3 sequence: CASRPGVGAGRGYTF. The CDR3, as DNA: TGTGCCAGCAGGCCCGGTGTGGGGGCAGGTAGGGGCTACACCTTC.

The V gene is TRBV5-5, the J gene TRBJ1-5; D is undetermined. The ends were cut back, 0 bases at V and 4 bases at J, with 11 bases in the middle. The CDR3 consists of 15 residues. Per germline, CDR1 SGHKS and CDR2 YYEKEE (reference sequence). As DNA, the CDR3 is TGTGCCAGCAGCTTGGTTCTACAGAGGAATCAGCCCCAGCATTTT. Amino acid sequence: CASSLVLQRNQPQHF.

Remarks on this clone: Other DNA sequences in the same sample also yield this CDR3. This chain connects TRBV28 to TRBJ2-7; 9 nucleotides align to TRBD2. Germline V gene lookup returns CDR1 MDHEN and CDR2 SYDVKM. The CDR3 length is 15 residues. V dropped 3 bases and J dropped 3; count of bases not matched to a gene: 6. The CDR3 reads CASSLGLAGIYEQYF. DNA of the CDR3: TGTGCCAGCAGTTTGGGGCTAGCGGGGATCTACGAGCAGTACTTC.

Regarding this clone: The same CDR3 can be traced to other DNA sequences in this sample. V gene TRBV7-9 combines with J gene TRBJ2-7; perhaps D is TRBD1 or TRBD2 (5 bases each). With 3 bases removed from V and 6 bases from J, the gap between germline ends came to 9 bases. This CDR3 comprises 12 residues. Germline V CDR1 and CDR2: SEHNR, FQNEAQ (reference sequence). The chain's CDR3 is CASSFPGTEQYF. The DNA of the CDR3 is TGTGCCAGCAGCTTTCCAGGGACCGAGCAGTACTTC.